Listed below are T cell receptor beta chains from one sample, sequenced in a study of shared clonotypes between healthy human individuals. Libraries were prepared by immunoSEQ multiplex PCR; TCRdb keeps only in-frame clonotypes and omits some of them. The profile shows about 2.1 million clones, about 94% of them singletons. The sample taken for sequencing was naive CD8+ T cells from PBMCs. The receptor set was obtained from a man younger than 35 in good health. Some clones in this sample may be carry-over from other donors' samples. CDR3s include the opening cysteine and the closing phenylalanine or tryptophan. The order of the fields is V gene, J gene, CDR3 protein.

v_call: TRBV27
j_call: TRBJ1-5
cdr3_aa: CASSPGVGNQPQHF

v_call: TRBV9
j_call: TRBJ2-1
cdr3_aa: CASSPWDRGLDEQFF

v_call: TRBV6-5
j_call: TRBJ2-2
cdr3_aa: CASSYWDSRDTGELFF

v_call: TRBV27
j_call: TRBJ2-5
cdr3_aa: CASSPRWGETQYF

v_call: TRBV10-3
j_call: TRBJ1-1
cdr3_aa: CAIQDVNTEAFF

v_call: TRBV9
j_call: TRBJ1-2
cdr3_aa: CASSVNPGQGQNYGYTF

v_call: TRBV6-1
j_call: TRBJ2-7
cdr3_aa: CASKKGARDYEQYF

v_call: TRBV2
j_call: TRBJ1-2
cdr3_aa: CASKLYLGQLNYGYTF

v_call: TRBV7-6
j_call: TRBJ1-3
cdr3_aa: CASSLDGSSGNTIYF

v_call: TRBV11-2
j_call: TRBJ2-7
cdr3_aa: CASSFSGGVYEQYF

v_call: TRBV5-4
j_call: TRBJ2-7
cdr3_aa: CASSLRTASYEQYF

v_call: TRBV5-1
j_call: TRBJ2-7
cdr3_aa: CASSGGAGVFYEQYF

v_call: TRBV7-2
j_call: TRBJ2-7
cdr3_aa: CASRFGLGRIYEQYF

v_call: TRBV14
j_call: TRBJ1-2
cdr3_aa: CASSLSGAYYGYTF

v_call: TRBV29-1
j_call: TRBJ1-2
cdr3_aa: CSVGVFGMVPF

v_call: TRBV19
j_call: TRBJ2-1
cdr3_aa: CASTLYGGLAGVLDEQFF

v_call: TRBV7-6
j_call: TRBJ2-1
cdr3_aa: CASSSPGTSGPNEQFF

v_call: TRBV10-3
j_call: TRBJ2-3
cdr3_aa: CAISQIRTSGFKTDTQYF

v_call: TRBV30
j_call: TRBJ2-2
cdr3_aa: CACGGARNTGELFF

v_call: TRBV7-6
j_call: TRBJ2-6
cdr3_aa: CASSGRQGSGANVLTF

v_call: TRBV28
j_call: TRBJ1-5
cdr3_aa: CASSPADRLDQPQHF

v_call: TRBV12-5
j_call: TRBJ2-3
cdr3_aa: CASGLESGTSGRANTDTQYF

v_call: TRBV4-3
j_call: TRBJ2-1
cdr3_aa: CASSQEGLAGGEFF

v_call: TRBV28
j_call: TRBJ2-5
cdr3_aa: CASQTGVETQYF

v_call: TRBV5-6
j_call: TRBJ1-1
cdr3_aa: CASSLGTRWAGGNTEAFF

v_call: TRBV5-4
j_call: TRBJ2-7
cdr3_aa: CASSGGLAGVHEQYF

v_call: TRBV27
j_call: TRBJ2-7
cdr3_aa: CASSLGSGASSYEQYF

v_call: TRBV9
j_call: TRBJ1-2
cdr3_aa: CASSVVTAGVQDGYTF

v_call: TRBV29-1
j_call: TRBJ1-5
cdr3_aa: CSVMTGSQPQHF

v_call: TRBV7-3
j_call: TRBJ1-1
cdr3_aa: CASSLIRRMNTEAFF

v_call: TRBV29-1
j_call: TRBJ2-1
cdr3_aa: CSVVTSEWFF

v_call: TRBV10-3
j_call: TRBJ1-2
cdr3_aa: CAIPRDKEGYTF

v_call: TRBV9
j_call: TRBJ2-5
cdr3_aa: CASSVAGRGKPETQYF

v_call: TRBV10-1
j_call: TRBJ2-7
cdr3_aa: CASSPRESGYEQYF

v_call: TRBV6-1
j_call: TRBJ2-2
cdr3_aa: CASSVPGELFF

v_call: TRBV5-4
j_call: TRBJ2-1
cdr3_aa: CASSRPRDADEQFF

v_call: TRBV25-1
j_call: TRBJ2-2
cdr3_aa: CASRKTGNTGELFF

v_call: TRBV28
j_call: TRBJ2-1
cdr3_aa: CASSLGPYNEQFF